These T cell receptor beta chains were read from a single sample in a study of OX40 agonist ivuxolimab in advanced cancers. The table came from immunoSEQ multiplex PCR; TCRdb's copy has only in-frame clones and leaves some out. Of about 64,000 clones listed, under 95% are singletons. Sequenced here: CD4+ or CD8+ T cells sorted from blood, sampled in a trial of the OX40 agonist ivuxolimab. The origin of the receptors is an adult with an advanced solid tumor such as melanoma, head and neck, liver or kidney cancer. Each CDR3 is given with its conserved first and last residue. The D gene is left open where the match is weak. Clone size appears in some rows only: once, few, many, or a class for an expanded clone.

TRBJ2-5	TRBD2	TRBV28	-	CASSWTSGRIQETQYF	TGTGCCAGCAGTTGGACTAGCGGGAGGATCCAAGAGACCCAGTACTTC
TRBJ2-6	TRBD1	TRBV7-8	-	CASSLFPGQTGANVLTF	TGTGCCAGCAGCTTGTTCCCGGGACAGACTGGGGCCAACGTCCTGACTTTC
TRBJ2-2	TRBD2	TRBV7-6	-	CANSLRTPRAGGGTGELFF	TGTGCCAACAGCTTACGGACCCCAAGGGCGGGAGGGGGCACCGGGGAGCTGTTTTTT
TRBJ1-2	TRBD1	TRBV10-3	-	CAISSRRGDREYGYTF	TGTGCCATCAGCTCCCGAAGAGGAGACAGGGAATATGGCTACACCTTC
TRBJ2-3	-	TRBV9	-	CASSVAGSSDTQYF	TGTGCCAGCAGCGTAGCCGGAAGTTCAGATACGCAGTATTTT
TRBJ2-1	TRBD2	TRBV6-1	-	CATQPGLAGVYEQFF	TGTGCCACCCAACCGGGACTAGCGGGAGTCTATGAGCAGTTCTTC
TRBJ2-1	TRBD2	TRBV29-1	-	CSVGGGNSYNEQFF	TGCAGCGTCGGCGGGGGTAACTCCTACAATGAGCAGTTCTTC
TRBJ1-1	TRBD1	TRBV27	-	CASSFGRGPLNTEAFF	TGTGCCAGCAGTTTTGGGAGGGGGCCATTGAACACTGAAGCTTTCTTT
TRBJ2-1	TRBD1	TRBV5-1	-	CASSFSGTGGYRDEQFF	TGCGCCAGCAGCTTCTCCGGGACAGGGGGCTATCGGGATGAGCAGTTCTTC
TRBJ2-7	TRBD1	TRBV30	-	CAWDRGFYEQYF	TGTGCCTGGGACAGGGGGTTTTACGAGCAGTACTTC
TRBJ2-7	-	TRBV5-4	once	CASSLSFGGAEQYF	TGTGCCAGCAGCTTGAGCTTTGGGGGTGCCGAGCAGTACTTC
TRBJ1-5	-	TRBV28	once	CASLEGSDFNQPQHF	TGTGCCAGCCTGGAGGGATCCGACTTCAATCAGCCCCAGCATTTT
TRBJ1-6	TRBD1	TRBV7-9	-	CASSLWDRGNSPLHF	TGTGCCAGCAGCTTGTGGGACAGGGGTAATTCACCCCTCCACTTT
TRBJ1-6	TRBD1	TRBV19	-	CASRPETGGNSPLHF	TGTGCCAGTAGACCTGAAACAGGGGGAAATTCACCCCTCCACTTT
TRBJ2-7	-	TRBV6-5	-	CASRSGTHIYEQYF	TGTGCCAGCAGGTCCGGGACTCACATCTACGAGCAGTACTTC
TRBJ2-1	-	TRBV5-1	-	CASSLAGVSYNEQFF	TGCGCCAGCAGCTTGGCTGGCGTCTCCTACAATGAGCAGTTCTTC
TRBJ2-7	-	TRBV2	-	CASRGRGEGLYEQYF	TGTGCCAGCAGGGGACGGGGAGAGGGTCTCTACGAGCAGTACTTC
TRBJ1-4	-	TRBV28	-	CASSSRWGDIGEKLFF	TGTGCCAGCAGTTCCCGTTGGGGGGACATCGGTGAAAAACTGTTTTTT
TRBJ2-7	-	TRBV5-4	-	CASSLGPGEQYF	TGTGCCAGCAGCTTAGGGCCGGGGGAGCAGTACTTC
TRBJ1-1	-	TRBV6-1	few	CASARDGNTEAFF	TGTGCCAGCGCTCGGGACGGGAACACTGAAGCTTTCTTT
TRBJ2-7	-	TRBV12-2	-	CASRLGTGVFFGSYEQYF	TGTGCAAGTCGCCTCGGGACAGGGGTTTTTTTCGGATCCTACGAGCAGTACTTC
TRBJ2-6	-	TRBV18	-	CASSLFPTFTKWANVLTF	TGTGCCAGCTCATTATTTCCGACATTTACAAAGTGGGCCAACGTCCTGACTTTC